This T cell receptor (beta chain) comes out of a study of blood T cell repertoires in COVID-19 (dated by TCRdb to the early 2020s). Broadly, across the study: The collaborator samples originated in the United States, Italy and Spain and spanned the acute and convalescent phases of COVID-19. The prospective study material was composed of cDNA or gDNA derived from T cells, B-cell-depleted T cells, or PBMCs. Deeply sampled blood TCRbeta repertoires from subjects exposed to, actively infected with, or recovered from COVID-19 were included in the dataset. A freely available public database, intended as a resource for researchers studying the immune response to SARS-CoV-2, is where the repertoires were released. Samples were obtained from the ongoing ImmuneRACE study (first 160 participants) and from 1,200 or so subjects provided by 6 global collaborators. The sample metadata nearly always contained a de-identified subject ID, COVID-19 status, age in years and sex. Where available, HLA class I and class II types were obtained from metadata supplied by the sample provider rather than from assay-based typing.

This clone has only one observation. No cognate antigen has been identified for it. Base qualities are not provided; no much larger clone lies one nucleotide away. The collaborating institutions used their own protocols to collect whole blood in K2EDTA tubes. For TCRbeta analysis, collaborators shipped samples as frozen whole blood, isolated PBMCs, or DNA extracted from either of those sample types. Study-wide conclusions, independent of this receptor: Clinical and demographic metadata were provided uncurated, with the amount varying by source and participant.

The germline V and J ends show losses of 3 bases and 2 bases respectively, and no gene match explains 3 bases of the junction. From the germline V gene (reference sequence), CDR1 is MNHEY and CDR2 is SMNVEV. The CDR3 starts with the cysteine, ends with the phenylalanine, and has 14 residues. Only CDR3 DNA remains: 42 bases, in frame from the first base. The immunoSEQ Assay, a bias-controlled multiplex PCR, was used to amplify TCRbeta CDR3 regions from genomic DNA. From the authors' description of their analysis: Within the assay, amplification of reference gene primers was used to estimate how many nucleated cells each sample contained. To quantify the absolute abundance of each unique TCRbeta CDR3 rearrangement, sequence reads were collapsed and filtered. For each sample, productive Simpson clonality was calculated by taking the square root of Simpson's diversity index across productive rearrangements. Held by TCRdb, this immuneACCESS table contains in-frame sequences only and omits some clones. Under half of the omission traces to an unresolved V gene where checked; the cause of the rest is unknown. D and trimming were read from the DNA, whereas the V and J calls and clone size are those reported in that table. The sample includes 120,000 or so clones, with around 77% observed a single time. Over 6.5% of the sample goes to the ten largest clones.

The sequence was collected from a human donor in a cohort sampled during active COVID-19. In this chain, TRBV27 is recombined with TRBJ2-5; TRBD2 matches 7 bases in the middle. The sample consisted of peripheral blood. The CDR3 protein is CASSFVGGQETQYF. The DNA reads TGTGCCAGCAGTTTCGTGGGAGGGCAAGAGACCCAGTACTTC.